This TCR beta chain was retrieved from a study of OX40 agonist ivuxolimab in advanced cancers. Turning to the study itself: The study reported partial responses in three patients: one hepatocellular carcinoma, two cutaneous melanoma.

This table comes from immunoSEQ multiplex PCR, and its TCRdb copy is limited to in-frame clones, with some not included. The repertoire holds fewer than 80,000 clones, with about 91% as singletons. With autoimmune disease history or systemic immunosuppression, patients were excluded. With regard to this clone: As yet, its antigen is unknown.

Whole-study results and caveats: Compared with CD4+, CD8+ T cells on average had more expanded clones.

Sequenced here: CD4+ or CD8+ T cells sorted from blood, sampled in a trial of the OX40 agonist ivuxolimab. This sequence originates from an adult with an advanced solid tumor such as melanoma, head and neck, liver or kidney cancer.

Here the CDR3 reads CSVVDLWNNYGYTF. The CDR3 coding sequence is TGCAGCGTCGTGGATCTCTGGAATAACTATGGCTACACCTTC. J is TRBJ1-2 and V is TRBV29-1; D ambiguous. This CDR3 is built from 14 residues. Trimming stripped 6 bases from V and 1 base from J, with 15 bases between. Germline assignment: CDR1 SQVTM and CDR2 ANQGSEA.